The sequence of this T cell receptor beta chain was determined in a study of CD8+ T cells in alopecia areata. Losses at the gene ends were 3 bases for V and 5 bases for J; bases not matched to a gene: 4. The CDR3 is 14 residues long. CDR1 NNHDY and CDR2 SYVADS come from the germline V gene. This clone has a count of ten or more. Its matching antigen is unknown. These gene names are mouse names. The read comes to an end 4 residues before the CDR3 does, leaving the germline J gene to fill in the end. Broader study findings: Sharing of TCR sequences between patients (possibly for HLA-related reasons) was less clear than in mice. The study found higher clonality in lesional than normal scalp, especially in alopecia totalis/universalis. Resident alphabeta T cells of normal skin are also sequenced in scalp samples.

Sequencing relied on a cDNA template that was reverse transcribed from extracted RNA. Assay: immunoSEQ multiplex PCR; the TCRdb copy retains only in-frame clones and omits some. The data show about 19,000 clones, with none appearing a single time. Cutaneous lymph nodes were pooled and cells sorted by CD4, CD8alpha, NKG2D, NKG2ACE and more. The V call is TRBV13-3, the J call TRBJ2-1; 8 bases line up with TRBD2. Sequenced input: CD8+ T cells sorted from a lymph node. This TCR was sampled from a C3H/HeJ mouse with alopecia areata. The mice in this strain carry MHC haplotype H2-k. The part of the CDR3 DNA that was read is TGTGCCAGCAGTGGGACTGGGATGGATGCT. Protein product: CASSGTGMDA. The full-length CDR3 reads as CASSGTGMDAEQFF.